A single sample gave rise to the 27 T cell receptor beta chains below, sequenced in a study of T-cell memory formation after mild COVID-19. One entry per CDR3 protein results from TCRdb running MiXCR on the 5' RACE reads. The sample records roughly 380,000 distinct CDR3 sequences, approximately 29% being singletons. Material for sequencing was PBMCs or a T cell subset sorted from them (not recorded which). The receptors come from an adult woman who had mild COVID-19 (a few samples of this study predate the infection). Cell type and time point are not known.

This clonotype was seen only a few times. The rearrangement links TRBV6-1 to TRBJ2-1; possible D gene TRBD1, 6 bases. The germline CDR1 and CDR2 sequences are MNHNS and SASEGT. Trimming took off 6 bases at V and 2 bases at J, with 14 bases between the two ends. This CDR3 spans 15 amino acids. CDR3 residues: CASSRDTSAYNEQFF. The CDR3 DNA reads TGTGCCAGCAGCCGGGACACCTCGGCCTACAATGAGCAGTTCTTC.

This clonotype was observed a few times. The chain has TRBV7-2 and TRBJ2-4; possibly TRBD1 or TRBD2 for D (5 bases each). V was shortened by 5 bases and J by 16 bases, with 21 bases between the two germline ends. CDR3 length: 13 residues. Germline V lookup: CDR1 SGHTA, CDR2 FQGNSA. This CDR3 is CASSPSGPGRVYF. Written as DNA, the CDR3 is TGTGCCAGCAGCCCCAGTGGACCGGGACGGGTATACTTC.

V is TRBV15 and J is TRBJ2-6, with D unresolved. The CDR3 runs to 14 residues. Per germline, CDR1 LNHNV and CDR2 YYDKDF (reference sequence). Trimming stripped 4 bases from V and 0 bases from J, with 4 bases between. The CDR3 is CATSMISGANVLTF. CDR3 bases: TGTGCCACCAGCATGATCTCTGGGGCCAACGTCCTGACTTTC.

V and J are TRBV6-6 and TRBJ2-5; D is perhaps TRBD1 or TRBD2 (5 bases each). The CDR3 spans 15 residues. The V end was cut by 2 bases, the J end by 4 bases, with 14 bases between. Germline V gives CDR1 MNHNY, CDR2 SVGAGI (reference sequence). The CDR3 region is CASSYGGSRGETQYF. The CDR3 DNA follows: TGTGCCAGCAGTTACGGGGGATCCCGGGGAGAGACCCAGTACTTC.

This clonotype occurred a few times. The CDR3, as DNA: TGTGCCAGCATTCCCGGACAGCCATTCCAGCAGTACTTC. This sequence encodes CASIPGQPFQQYF. The chain carries TRBV21-1 and TRBJ2-7; the table's D call, TRBD1, has no DNA check behind it. TRBV21-1 is flagged as a pseudogene. The CDR3 covers 13 residues.

The rearrangement joins TRBV12-3 or TRBV12-4 to TRBJ1-1; no reliable D call. The V end lost 3 bases, the J end lost 8 bases, and 7 bases lay between the germline ends. The CDR3 is 11 amino acids. CDR3 in DNA: TGTGCCAGCAGTTTCGGCGGAGAAGCTTTCTTT. This encodes CASSFGGEAFF.

The gene calls are TRBV27 and TRBJ2-7, with 11 bases fitting TRBD1. Germline V gene data show CDR1 as MNHEY and CDR2 as SMNVEV (reference sequence). V lost 5 bases and J lost 2; bases outside the gene matches: 5. The CDR3 has 15 amino acids. The CDR3 reads CASSAGTGGTYEQYF. In DNA form, the CDR3 reads TGTGCCAGCAGTGCCGGGACAGGGGGGACCTACGAGCAGTACTTC.

The DNA for the CDR3 is TGTGCCTGGAGTAGTCCGGGGAATTCACCCCTCCACTTT. Translation gives CAWSSPGNSPLHF. V usage is TRBV30 and J usage is TRBJ1-6; D gene unclear. Germline V lookup: CDR1 GTSNPN, CDR2 SVGIG (reference sequence). The CDR3 covers 13 residues. With 2 bases removed from V and 7 bases from J, the gap between germline ends came to 9 bases.

Only a few counts were recorded for this clonotype. This chain links TRBV29-1 with TRBJ2-5; 9 nucleotides align to TRBD2. CDR1 and CDR2 from the germline V gene are SQVTM and ANQGSEA. The length of the CDR3 is 15 residues. Trimming took 6 bases from V and 1 from J; bases not matched to a gene: 9. The DNA for the CDR3 is TGCAGCGTGGACCCAGCGGGGGGCGGCCAAGAGACCCAGTACTTC. It yields the protein CSVDPAGGGQETQYF.

The rearrangement links TRBV19 to TRBJ1-5; possible D gene TRBD1, 5 bases. The CDR3 is 15 residues long. From germline, CDR1 is LNHDA and CDR2 SQIVND (reference sequence). Between the trimmed V and J ends, which lost 3 bases and 4 bases, there was a span of 13 bases. CDR3 DNA: TGTGCCAGTAGTATGTGGGGACTGGGGAATCAGCCCCAGCATTTT. Translated, it gives CASSMWGLGNQPQHF.

In its sample, this clonotype was seen a few times. The chain carries TRBV20-1 and TRBJ2-1, with D possibly being TRBD2 (6 bases). V was shortened by 0 bases and J by 8 bases, with 17 bases between the two germline ends. Germline loops: CDR1 DFQATT, CDR2 SNEGSKA (reference sequence). The CDR3 has 15 residues. CDR3 sequence: CSARDGEDISYEQFF. The CDR3 bases are TGCAGTGCTAGAGATGGGGAGGACATTTCCTATGAGCAGTTCTTC.

A remark on this clonotype: This sequence may be a read error, since a much larger clone differs from it by one base. The chain links TRBV12-3 or TRBV12-4 to TRBJ2-7; 9 nucleotides agree with TRBD1. This CDR3 has 16 amino acids. The J segment lost 3 bases and the V segment lost 2 bases, leaving 8 bases of the junction unmatched. The DNA for the CDR3 is TGTGCCAGCAGTTTAAGTTGTGGACAGGGGCGCTACGAGCAGTACTTC. This encodes CASSLSCGQGRYEQYF.

V is TRBV19 and J is TRBJ1-1; TRBD1 matches at 7 bases. Germline lookup yields CDR1 LNHDA and CDR2 SQIVND (reference sequence). The junction had 2 bases not matched to a gene; V was cut back by 5 bases and J by 8 bases. The length of the CDR3 is 11 residues. The CDR3 protein is CASSLGQEAFF. In DNA, the CDR3 is TGTGCCAGTAGTTTGGGACAGGAAGCTTTCTTT.

The chain has TRBV12-3 or TRBV12-4 and TRBJ1-4; D gene uncertain. The CDR3 has 13 amino acids. V was trimmed by 5 bases and J by 8 bases, leaving 12 bases between them. CDR3 residues: CASSPGRFEKLFF. For the CDR3, the DNA is TGTGCCAGCAGTCCCGGACGGTTCGAAAAACTGTTTTTT.

The gene calls are TRBV27 and TRBJ1-3; D gene uncertain. V shed 5 bases and J shed 0 bases, with 11 bases lying between them. Looked up from germline, CDR1 is MNHEY and CDR2 is SMNVEV (reference sequence). The CDR3 totals 15 residues. CDR3 loop: CASSGRIYSGNTIYF. Here the CDR3 DNA reads TGTGCCAGCAGTGGCAGGATTTACTCTGGAAACACCATATATTTT.

This chain connects TRBV5-1 to TRBJ1-4; no definite D call. Trimming left V 2 bases short and J 5 bases short, with 7 bases between. Germline V gives CDR1 SGHRS, CDR2 YFSETQ. This CDR3 is built from 13 residues. This CDR3 is CASSFSQNEKLFF. In DNA form, the CDR3 reads TGCGCCAGCAGCTTTTCTCAGAATGAAAAACTGTTTTTT.

This clonotype was observed a few times. The chain employs TRBV5-1 and TRBJ2-2; TRBD2 is a possible D gene (6 bases). Trimming took off 3 bases at V and 4 bases at J, with 13 bases between the two ends. The germline gives CDR1 SGHRS, CDR2 YFSETQ. The CDR3 totals 15 residues. As DNA, the CDR3 is TGCGCCAGCAGCTCCCTACTAGCCTCCACCGGGGAGCTGTTTTTT. This gives the protein CASSSLLASTGELFF.

The gene calls are TRBV18 and TRBJ2-7, with 8 bases lining up with TRBD1. Trimming took 3 bases from V and 6 from J; bases not matched to a gene: 7. From germline, CDR1 is KGHSH and CDR2 LQKENI. The CDR3 is made up of 14 amino acids. The CDR3 region has the DNA TGTGCCAGCTCACCTAGGACAGGGTTCAGCGAGCAGTACTTC. Its protein is CASSPRTGFSEQYF.

A few counts support this clonotype. This sequence joins TRBV4-1 and TRBJ1-4; the match to TRBD1 covers 8 bases. The junction had 6 bases not matched to a gene; V was cut back by 4 bases and J by 8 bases. Germline lookup yields CDR1 MGHRA and CDR2 YSYEKL. The CDR3 contains 14 residues. The CDR3 sequence is CASSLVGTGEKLFF. The CDR3 nucleotides read TGCGCCAGCAGCCTAGTAGGGACAGGAGAAAAACTGTTTTTT.

This clonotype came up a few times. The chain couples TRBV18 to TRBJ2-6; 9 bases fit TRBD1. V was pared by 6 bases and J by 3 bases, with 9 bases of the junction left unmatched. There are 17 residues in the CDR3. Germline CDR1 reads KGHSH; CDR2 reads LQKENI. The DNA of the CDR3 is TGTGCCAGCTCTCACGGGACAGGGATAGGTGGGGCCAACGTCCTGACTTTC. It codes for CASSHGTGIGGANVLTF. Full variable domain (rest looked up from reference TRBV18 and TRBJ2-6): NAGVMQNPRHLVRRRGQEARLRCSPMKGHSHVYWYRQLPEEGLKFMVYLQKENIIDESGMPKERFSAEFPKEGPSILRIQQVVRGDSAAYFCASSHGTGIGGANVLTFGAGSRLTVL.

The chain's CDR3 is CSVSTGFNQPQHF. DNA for the CDR3: TGCAGCGTTTCAACAGGGTTTAATCAGCCCCAGCATTTT. The V call is TRBV29-1, the J call TRBJ1-5; TRBD1 is a possible D gene (6 bases). The CDR3 contains 13 residues. V was pared by 5 bases and J by 4 bases, with 12 bases between. The germline CDR1 and CDR2 sequences are SQVTM and ANQGSEA.

The genes are TRBV4-2 and TRBJ2-5; 9 bases fit TRBD2. Losses at the gene ends were 4 bases for V and 3 bases for J; bases not matched to a gene: 3. Germline V gene lookup returns CDR1 LGHNA and CDR2 YNFKEQ. The CDR3 covers 14 residues. The CDR3 reads CASSPAGGEETQYF. CDR3 DNA sequence: TGTGCCAGCAGCCCGGCGGGGGGGGAAGAGACCCAGTACTTC.

This clonotype was detected many times. An end of the junction does not agree with germline; a read error may underlie this. V and J are TRBV5-1 and TRBJ2-7, with D unresolved. Germline V gives CDR1 SGHRS, CDR2 YFSETQ. The CDR3 is 13 amino acids. DNA for the CDR3: TGTGCCAGCAGTTCACCCGCTTCCTACGAGCAGTACTTC. Translated, it gives CASSSPASYEQYF.

In its sample, this clonotype was seen a few times. The rearrangement links TRBV7-6 to TRBJ2-7; D gene uncertain. Germline loops: CDR1 SGHVS, CDR2 FNYEAQ. CDR3 size: 14 residues. Trimming removed 5 bases from V and 0 bases from J, with 11 bases in between. The CDR3 loop is CASSHTVSSYEQYF. The CDR3 bases are TGTGCCAGCAGCCACACAGTAAGCTCCTACGAGCAGTACTTC.

The chain recombines TRBV9 with TRBJ2-1, with 10 bases fitting TRBD2. The ends lost 3 bases at V and 2 bases at J; junction bases unmatched: 11. The germline CDR1 and CDR2 sequences are SGDLS and YYNGEE. There are 18 residues in the CDR3. This CDR3 reads CASSANPSSGSPYNEQFF. Here the CDR3 DNA reads TGTGCCAGCAGCGCCAACCCCTCTAGCGGGAGCCCCTACAATGAGCAGTTCTTC.

The chain uses TRBV20-1 and TRBJ2-7; D unresolved. This CDR3 comprises 14 residues. Trimming shortened V by 1 base and J by 0 bases, and 10 bases separated the two germline ends. Germline V lookup: CDR1 DFQATT, CDR2 SNEGSKA (reference sequence). The CDR3 region has the DNA TGCAGTGCTAGAGTCCCGGGTCACTCCTACGAGCAGTACTTC. As protein: CSARVPGHSYEQYF.

This clonotype was seen more than once but under ten times. The chain has TRBV5-4 and TRBJ2-2; D possibly corresponds to TRBD1 (5 bases). V was trimmed by 4 bases and J by 4 bases, leaving 11 bases between them. The V gene's germline CDR1 is SGHNT and CDR2 YYREEE (reference sequence). The CDR3 consists of 14 residues. CDR3 DNA: TGTGCCAGCAGCCGCCCTGGGGCCACCGGGGAGCTGTTTTTT. Its protein product is CASSRPGATGELFF.